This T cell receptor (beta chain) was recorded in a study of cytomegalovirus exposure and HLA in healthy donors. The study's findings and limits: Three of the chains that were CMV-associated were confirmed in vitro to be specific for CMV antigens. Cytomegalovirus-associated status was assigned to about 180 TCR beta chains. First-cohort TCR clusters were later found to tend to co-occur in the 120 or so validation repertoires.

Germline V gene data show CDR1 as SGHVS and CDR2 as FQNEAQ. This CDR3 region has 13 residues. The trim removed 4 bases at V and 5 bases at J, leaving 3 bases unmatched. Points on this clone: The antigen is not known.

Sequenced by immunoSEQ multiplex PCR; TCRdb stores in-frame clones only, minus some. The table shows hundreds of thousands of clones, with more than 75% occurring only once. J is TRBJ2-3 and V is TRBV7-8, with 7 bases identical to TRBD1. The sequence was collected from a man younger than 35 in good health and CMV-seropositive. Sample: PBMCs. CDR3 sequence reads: CASSSDREDTQYF. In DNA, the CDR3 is TGTGCCAGCAGCTCCGACAGGGAAGATACGCAGTATTTT.